Presented here are 24 T cell receptor beta chains from one specimen sequenced in a study of beta chain features in type 1 diabetes. Every bit of the isolated RNA underwent reverse transcription, so sequencing read expressed TCRB transcripts. The assay was immunoSEQ multiplex PCR, and TCRdb's table has in-frame clones only and misses some. The sample has some 250,000 clones; 25% to 35% are singletons. Material: central memory CD4+ T cells from blood. The source is a man aged 25 to 45 in good health.

CDR3 bases: TGCGCCAGCAGCTTTTACAATGAGCAGTTCTTC. Translation gives CASSFYNEQFF. V gene TRBV5-1 combines with J gene TRBJ2-1; D is uncertain. Trimming stripped 2 bases from V and 4 bases from J, with 1 base between. There are 11 residues in the CDR3. Germline V lookup: CDR1 SGHRS, CDR2 YFSETQ.

The CDR3 protein is CASSWKLVNTGELFF. The CDR3 DNA reads as TGCGCCAGCAGCTGGAAACTCGTAAACACCGGGGAGCTGTTTTTT. This chain links TRBV5-1 with TRBJ2-2; no reliable D call. The CDR3 covers 15 residues. In germline, CDR1 is SGHRS, CDR2 YFSETQ. With 3 bases removed from V and 2 bases from J, the gap between germline ends came to 11 bases.

This clone was observed a few times. CDR3 DNA sequence: TGCAGCGGCATGACAGGGTTCTACACCGGGGAGCTGTTTTTT. Translating gives CSGMTGFYTGELFF. The V gene is TRBV29-1, the J gene TRBJ2-2; TRBD1 matches 7 bases. The CDR3 is 14 amino acids. Germline CDR1 and CDR2: SQVTM and ANQGSEA. Trimming removed 7 bases from V and 3 bases from J; junction bases left unmatched: 8.

In regard to this clone: This sample also contains other DNA sequences that code for the same CDR3. CDR3 protein: CATSRDRGETQYF. The CDR3 nucleotides read TGTGCCACCAGCAGAGATAGGGGGGAGACCCAGTACTTC. The chain links TRBV15 to TRBJ2-5; possibly TRBD1 for D (6 bases). The CDR3 length is 13 residues. With 0 bases removed from V and 5 bases from J, the gap between germline ends came to 7 bases. Per the germline V gene, CDR1 is LNHNV and CDR2 is YYDKDF (reference sequence).

The chain joins TRBV30 to TRBJ2-2; 7 nucleotides agree with TRBD1. There are 13 residues in the CDR3. Germline V gene sequence: CDR1 GTSNPN, CDR2 SVGIG (reference sequence). V lost 5 bases and J lost 6; bases outside the gene matches: 6. The CDR3 nucleotides are TGTGCCTGGGGACAGGAACGCGCCGGGGAGCTGTTTTTT. Amino acid sequence: CAWGQERAGELFF. The variable domain in full, with the rest retrieved from reference TRBV30 and TRBJ2-2, is SQTIHQWPATLVQPVGSPLSLECTVEGTSNPNLYWYRQAAGRGLQLLFYSVGIGQISSEVPQNLSASRPQDRQFILSSKKLLLSDSGFYLCAWGQERAGELFFGEGSRLTVL.

V is TRBV4-2 and J is TRBJ1-3; tentatively, D is TRBD1 (6 bases). With 0 bases removed from V and 0 bases from J, the gap between germline ends came to 12 bases. The CDR3 contains 17 residues. The germline V gene has CDR1 LGHNA and CDR2 YNFKEQ. The CDR3 DNA reads TGTGCCAGCAGCCAAGATCCCCAGGGGAGCTCTGGAAACACCATATATTTT. It encodes CASSQDPQGSSGNTIYF.

In its sample, this clone was seen a few times. The chain is built from TRBV5-4 and TRBJ2-6; TRBD2 might be the D (6 bases). Trimming took 5 bases from V and 0 from J, leaving 18 bases between them. The germline gives CDR1 SGHNT, CDR2 YYREEE (reference sequence). The CDR3 totals 18 residues. In nucleotides, the CDR3 is TGTGCCAGCAGGGCCGGAGGGCACAGTCTCTCTGGGGCCAACGTCCTGACTTTC. Its translation is CASRAGGHSLSGANVLTF.

The table lists this clone with a few counts. The rearrangement joins TRBV18 to TRBJ2-1; no reliable D call. V dropped 0 bases and J dropped 1 base, with 1 base sitting between them. Germline assignment: CDR1 KGHSH and CDR2 LQKENI. CDR3 size: 13 residues. This CDR3 is CASSPPSYNEQFF. Here the CDR3 DNA reads TGTGCCAGCTCACCACCGTCCTACAATGAGCAGTTCTTC.

Ten or more counts support this clone. V and J are TRBV11-2 and TRBJ2-5; D is possibly TRBD1 (6 bases). The CDR3 runs to 13 residues. From germline, CDR1 is SGHAT and CDR2 FQNNGV. Trimming removed 6 bases from V and 4 bases from J, with 12 bases in between. CDR3 protein: CASRQGTAETQYF. The CDR3 DNA reads as TGTGCCAGCAGACAGGGAACGGCAGAGACCCAGTACTTC.

In its sample, this clone was seen a few times. The chain carries TRBV29-1 and TRBJ2-2; D possibly corresponds to TRBD2 (6 bases). The germline V gene encodes CDR1 SQVTM and CDR2 ANQGSEA. CDR3 size: 13 residues. CDR3 sequence: CTIGGMGTGELFF. CDR3 nucleotide sequence: TGCACCATTGGCGGGATGGGGACCGGGGAGCTGTTTTTT.

The V call is TRBV27, the J call TRBJ2-7, with 10 bases aligning to TRBD2. The germline gives CDR1 MNHEY, CDR2 SMNVEV (reference sequence). This CDR3 has 16 residues. With 2 bases clipped from V and 6 bases from J, the junction kept 10 bases outside the gene matches. The DNA of the CDR3 is TGTGCCAGCAGTTTACGGGTAGGGCTAGCGGGAGTCGAGCAGTACTTC. It translates to CASSLRVGLAGVEQYF.

This chain uses TRBV4-2 with TRBJ1-6; D gene uncertain. CDR1 and CDR2 (germline): LGHNA, YNFKEQ. V dropped 4 bases and J dropped 7 bases, with 14 bases sitting between them. The length of the CDR3 is 15 residues. CDR3 in DNA: TGTGCCAGCAGCCCTAGATGGACGGGGAATTCACCCCTCCACTTT. This gives the protein CASSPRWTGNSPLHF.

This chain uses TRBV30 with TRBJ1-6; weak D call: TRBD1 (6 bases). Germline CDR1 GTSNPN, CDR2 SVGIG (reference sequence). V lost 1 base and J 9 bases, leaving 7 bases between the germline ends. This CDR3 is 12 amino acids long. CDR3 amino acids: CAWSGTVSPLHF. The CDR3 DNA sequence: TGTGCCTGGAGTGGGACAGTTTCACCCCTCCACTTT.

Concerning this clone itself: Additional DNA sequences in this sample encode the identical CDR3. The rearrangement uses TRBV30 and TRBJ2-1; D remains ambiguous. Germline V gene lookup returns CDR1 GTSNPN and CDR2 SVGIG (reference sequence). V was shortened by 2 bases and J by 0 bases, with 14 bases between the two germline ends. This CDR3 is built from 16 residues. CDR3 coding DNA: TGTGCCTGGAGTATCTCTCTGGTTAGCTCCTACAATGAGCAGTTCTTC. This gives the protein CAWSISLVSSYNEQFF.

This clone was seen more than once but under ten times. CDR3 residues: CASTRREFTDTQYF. CDR3 bases: TGTGCCAGCACCCGACGCGAGTTCACAGATACGCAGTATTTT. The chain carries TRBV2 and TRBJ2-3; D is unresolved. CDR3 length: 14 residues. The V gene's germline CDR1 is SNHLY and CDR2 FYNNEI. V was pared by 7 bases and J by 2 bases, with 13 bases between.

This clone came up many times. This chain connects TRBV10-3 to TRBJ2-3; 10 bases agree with TRBD2. The germline CDR1 and CDR2 sequences are ENHRY and SYGVKD. The J segment lost 0 bases and the V segment lost 10 bases, leaving 10 bases of the junction unmatched. The CDR3 consists of 16 residues. CDR3 sequence (DNA): TGTGCCACGACCGGGACTAGCGTCGCGAGCACAGATACGCAGTATTTT. Translating it yields CATTGTSVASTDTQYF.

This clone was seen a handful of times. The chain joins TRBV7-2 to TRBJ2-7; TRBD2 agrees at 11 bases. CDR1 is SGHTA, CDR2 FQGNSA, per germline. Trimming at V came to 5 bases and at J to 2 bases, leaving 5 bases not matched to a gene. The CDR3 consists of 15 residues. The CDR3 loop is CASSPGTSGPYEQYF. For the CDR3, the DNA is TGTGCCAGCAGCCCCGGGACTAGCGGTCCCTACGAGCAGTACTTC. Full variable domain (outside the CDR3, taken from reference TRBV7-2 and TRBJ2-7): GAGVSQSPSNKVTEKGKDVELRCDPISGHTALYWYRQSLGQGLEFLIYFQGNSAPDKSGLPSDRFSAERTGGSVSTLTIQRTQQEDSAVYLCASSPGTSGPYEQYFGPGTRLTVT.

This clone was counted only a few times. V gene TRBV30 combines with J gene TRBJ2-1; D is perhaps TRBD1 (6 bases). The CDR3 has 12 residues. With 4 bases removed from V and 7 bases from J, the gap between germline ends came to 11 bases. CDR1 and CDR2 (germline): GTSNPN, SVGIG (reference sequence). CDR3 sequence reads: CAWTQGRNEQFF. The CDR3 DNA is TGTGCCTGGACACAGGGTAGGAATGAGCAGTTCTTC.

The chain links TRBV7-2 to TRBJ2-1; possibly TRBD2 for D (5 bases). V was cut by 3 bases and J by 7 bases, with 16 bases left in between. CDR3 size: 15 residues. The V gene's germline CDR1 is SGHTA and CDR2 FQGNSA. The CDR3 here is CASSFSFATGNEQFF. The CDR3 DNA reads as TGTGCCAGCAGCTTTTCTTTCGCGACGGGGAATGAGCAGTTCTTC.

This clone was seen at least ten times. The J gene is TRBJ2-7, the V gene TRBV7-6; unclear D gene. Germline CDR1 and CDR2: SGHVS and FNYEAQ. V was trimmed by 2 bases and J by 6 bases, leaving 8 bases between them. This CDR3 contains 12 residues. CDR3 loop: CASSLMLGEQYF. DNA for the CDR3: TGTGCCAGCAGCTTAATGCTTGGCGAGCAGTACTTC.

Sample share makes this clone medium-sized. The junction departs from the called germline gene at one end, perhaps through a read error. V gene TRBV7-2 combines with J gene TRBJ2-2; 7 positions match TRBD2. Germline assignment: CDR1 SGHTA and CDR2 FQGNSA. This CDR3 has 11 residues. This CDR3 is CASSSQRELFF. The DNA of the CDR3 is TGTGCCAGCAGTTCTCAGCGGGAACTGTTTTTT.

The V and J genes are TRBV5-1 and TRBJ2-1; 11 bases are shared with TRBD2. In germline, CDR1 is SGHRS, CDR2 YFSETQ. The V gene end was trimmed by 2 bases and the J gene end by 0 bases; junction bases not matched to a gene: 1. CDR3 length equals 16 residues. The CDR3 bases are TGCGCCAGCAGCTTAACTAGCGGGAGCTCCTACAATGAGCAGTTCTTC. Its protein product is CASSLTSGSSYNEQFF.

The V gene is TRBV6-6, the J gene TRBJ2-7, with 10 bases aligning to TRBD2. Looked up from germline, CDR1 is MNHNY and CDR2 is SVGAGI (reference sequence). J lost 6 bases, V lost 5 bases, and 4 bases had no gene match. The CDR3 totals 13 residues. The CDR3, as DNA: TGTGCCAGCAGTCTAGCGGGAGAGGGCGAGCAGTACTTC. It codes for CASSLAGEGEQYF.

This clone was counted only a few times. The rearrangement joins TRBV5-4 to TRBJ2-1; D gene uncertain. Looked up from germline, CDR1 is SGHNT and CDR2 is YYREEE (reference sequence). V was pared by 1 base and J by 3 bases, with 11 bases between. This CDR3 is 15 amino acids long. Here the CDR3 reads CASSLPTSGYNEQFF. In nucleotides, the CDR3 is TGTGCCAGCAGCTTGCCTACCTCTGGCTACAATGAGCAGTTCTTC.